Below are 28 T cell receptor beta chains sequenced from a single sample in a study of blood T cell repertoires in COVID-19. The assay was immunoSEQ multiplex PCR, and TCRdb's table has in-frame clones only and misses some. The sample has about 410,000 clones, 89% seen once. Sequencing input: peripheral blood. These receptors originate from a woman aged 40 to 49 with COVID-19, enrolled during active disease.

The CDR3, as DNA: TGTGCCAGCAGCCTGACAGGGCACTATGGCTACACCTTC. This encodes CASSLTGHYGYTF. This chain connects TRBV5-4 to TRBJ1-2; 7 positions agree with TRBD1. There are 13 residues in the CDR3. CDR1 is SGHNT and CDR2 is YYREEE in the germline V gene (reference sequence). After removal of 4 bases from V and 3 bases from J, the junction contained 3 bases not matched to a gene.

This sequence joins TRBV6-2 or TRBV6-3 and TRBJ2-6, with TRBD1 identical over 9 bases. This CDR3 contains 16 residues. V was clipped by 2 bases and J by 3 bases; unmatched bases: 2. Looked up from germline, CDR1 is MNHEY and CDR2 is SVGEGT. This CDR3 is CASSYRDRVGANVLTF. The CDR3 DNA sequence: TGTGCCAGCAGTTACCGGGACAGGGTTGGGGCCAACGTCCTGACTTTC.

J is TRBJ2-2 and V is TRBV7-8, with a possible D match to TRBD2 (5 bases). The CDR3 runs 16 residues. Germline CDR1 reads SGHVS; CDR2 reads FQNEAQ. Trimming took 4 bases from V and 6 from J, leaving 18 bases between them. CDR3 nucleotide sequence: TGTGCCAGCAGCTCACTAGAACCGGGGTGGGCCGGGGAGCTGTTTTTT. Translated, it gives CASSSLEPGWAGELFF.

This clone was seen once. V and J are TRBV5-6 and TRBJ1-2; a weak D match, TRBD1 (5 bases). Germline V gives CDR1 SGHDT, CDR2 YYEEEE. The CDR3 contains 14 residues. The V gene lost 6 bases and the J gene lost 8 bases, with 20 bases spanning the gap. In DNA form, the CDR3 reads TGTGCCAGCACCTTCCTACGGGGGAATTGGGGCTACACCTTC. Translating gives CASTFLRGNWGYTF.

The rearrangement links TRBV7-9 to TRBJ1-5; no reliable D call. The CDR3 is made up of 14 amino acids. Germline V lookup: CDR1 SEHNR, CDR2 FQNEAQ (reference sequence). With 0 bases removed from V and 9 bases from J, the gap between germline ends came to 12 bases. The CDR3 DNA follows: TGTGCCAGCAGCTTAGCGGGAGGTAGCTGGCCCCAGCATTTT. It translates to CASSLAGGSWPQHF. The entire variable domain, with the rest obtained from reference TRBV7-9 and TRBJ1-5, is as follows: DTGVSQNPRHKITKRGQNVTFRCDPISEHNRLYWYRQTLGQGPEFLTYFQNEAQLEKSRLLSDRFSAERPKGSFSTLEIQRTEQGDSAMYLCASSLAGGSWPQHFGDGTRLSIL.

The chain links TRBV9 to TRBJ2-5; TRBD2 matches 10 bases. Germline CDR1 is SGDLS and CDR2 is YYNGEE. CDR3 size: 14 residues. With V trimmed by 2 bases and J by 6 bases, 4 bases remained unmatched. The CDR3 loop is CASSVSGGKQTQYF. The CDR3 region has the DNA TGTGCCAGCAGCGTTAGCGGGGGGAAGCAGACCCAGTACTTC.

This sequence joins TRBV2 and TRBJ2-3, with D hard to call. CDR1 and CDR2 from the germline V gene are SNHLY and FYNNEI. CDR3 size: 14 residues. Trimming cost V 7 bases and J 7 bases, with 18 bases left between them. CDR3 nucleotide sequence: TGTGCCAGCAAGAGGAGCTCAGCCCGAAATACGCAGTATTTT. Protein product: CASKRSSARNTQYF.

V and J are TRBV12-3 or TRBV12-4 and TRBJ2-7; tentatively, D is TRBD1 (6 bases). CDR3 length: 13 amino acids. V gave up 7 bases and J gave up 6 bases, with 16 bases separating them. In DNA form, the CDR3 reads TGTGCCAGCACTCTAGGACCAGGGGTCGAGCAGTACTTC. It is translated as CASTLGPGVEQYF.

This chain connects TRBV18 to TRBJ2-2, with D perhaps TRBD1 (6 bases). The V end lost 0 bases, the J end lost 7 bases, and 9 bases lay between the germline ends. CDR3 length: 14 residues. Germline V lookup: CDR1 KGHSH, CDR2 LQKENI. CDR3 protein: CASSPPGANGELFF. CDR3 DNA: TGTGCCAGCTCACCACCGGGGGCAAACGGGGAGCTGTTTTTT.

V and J are TRBV19 and TRBJ2-1, with TRBD2 identical over 13 bases. From germline, CDR1 is LNHDA and CDR2 SQIVND (reference sequence). With V trimmed by 10 bases and J by 4 bases, 4 bases remained unmatched. The CDR3 has 14 amino acids. The CDR3 sequence is CATRLAGGYNEQFF. CDR3 sequence (DNA): TGTGCCACCCGACTAGCGGGGGGTTACAATGAGCAGTTCTTC.

The chain recombines TRBV27 with TRBJ2-3, with 12 positions matching TRBD2. From germline, CDR1 is MNHEY and CDR2 SMNVEV (reference sequence). The CDR3 spans 17 residues. Trimming took 10 bases from V and 4 from J; bases not matched to a gene: 15. The CDR3 DNA sequence: TGTGCCACCGGCACCGACTCTAGCGGGGGGGAGGCAGATACGCAGTATTTT. It translates to CATGTDSSGGEADTQYF.

This rearrangement joins TRBV7-2 to TRBJ2-7; TRBD2 matches 7 bases. Germline trimming cut 3 bases from V and 2 bases from J; bases unmatched to any gene: 7. The germline V gene encodes CDR1 SGHTA and CDR2 FQGNSA. The CDR3 has 15 residues. CDR3 nucleotides: TGTGCCAGCAGCTTTAGCGGACTAGACGCCTACGAGCAGTACTTC. It encodes CASSFSGLDAYEQYF.

The V and J genes are TRBV28 and TRBJ1-5; 10 bases fit TRBD1. Germline CDR1 and CDR2: MDHEN and SYDVKM. V lost 6 bases to trimming and J lost 3 bases; unmatched junction nucleotides: 8. The CDR3 sequence is 16 residues long. In DNA, the CDR3 is TGTGCCAGCAGCCGTGACAGGGGGCCCCTCAATCAGCCCCAGCATTTT. Translating gives CASSRDRGPLNQPQHF. Full variable domain (missing parts from reference TRBV28 and TRBJ1-5): DVKVTQSSRYLVKRTGEKVFLECVQDMDHENMFWYRQDPGLGLRLIYFSYDVKMKEKGDIPEGYSVSREKKERFSLILESASTNQTSMYLCASSRDRGPLNQPQHFGDGTRLSIL.

The V call is TRBV7-9, the J call TRBJ1-5, with D uncertain. Germline values: CDR1 SEHNR, CDR2 FQNEAQ (reference sequence). This CDR3 region has 15 residues. V was shortened by 0 bases and J by 1 base, with 7 bases between the two germline ends. The CDR3 reads CASSLAGGSNQPQHF. The CDR3 DNA reads as TGTGCCAGCAGCTTAGCAGGAGGCAGCAATCAGCCCCAGCATTTT. The whole variable domain, remainder taken from reference TRBV7-9 and TRBJ1-5, is DTGVSQNPRHKITKRGQNVTFRCDPISEHNRLYWYRQTLGQGPEFLTYFQNEAQLEKSRLLSDRFSAERPKGSFSTLEIQRTEQGDSAMYLCASSLAGGSNQPQHFGDGTRLSIL.

This clone has a handful of counts. The chain links TRBV11-3 to TRBJ2-3, with a possible D match to TRBD2 (5 bases). The germline CDR1 and CDR2 sequences are SGHNT and YENEEA. This CDR3 contains 17 residues. V was shortened by 1 base and J by 0 bases, with 14 bases between the two germline ends. CDR3: CASSLGTRGPSTDTQYF. CDR3 bases: TGTGCCAGCAGCTTAGGCACGAGAGGGCCTAGCACAGATACGCAGTATTTT.

V and J are TRBV27 and TRBJ1-4, with D uncertain. CDR1 is MNHEY, CDR2 SMNVEV, per germline (reference sequence). CDR3 length equals 14 residues. V lost 2 bases to trimming and J lost 7 bases, with 11 bases between them. CDR3 coding DNA: TGTGCCAGCAGTTTAAGGCAGAGGAGTGAAAAACTGTTTTTT. Its protein product is CASSLRQRSEKLFF.

The V gene is TRBV2, the J gene TRBJ1-5, with D possibly matching TRBD1 (5 bases). The germline gives CDR1 SNHLY, CDR2 FYNNEI. Trimming removed 8 bases at V and 9 bases at J, with 14 bases between. The CDR3 contains 12 residues. The DNA of the CDR3 is TGTGCCAGCGTGGACCCCGGGGGGCCCCAGCATTTT. Its protein product is CASVDPGGPQHF.

The chain recombines TRBV19 with TRBJ1-5; tentatively, D is TRBD1 (5 bases). The CDR3 totals 14 residues. The V gene's germline CDR1 is LNHDA and CDR2 SQIVND (reference sequence). V was cut by 5 bases and J by 9 bases, with 17 bases left in between. CDR3 sequence (DNA): TGTGCCAGTAGTTTCCTCCTTGGGGCTCGGCCCCAGCATTTT. It translates to CASSFLLGARPQHF.

This rearrangement joins TRBV4-3 to TRBJ2-7, with TRBD2 identical over 8 bases. J was trimmed by 5 bases and V by 0 bases; bases with no gene match: 12. This CDR3 region has 17 residues. CDR1 and CDR2 from the germline V gene are LGHNA and YSLEER. The CDR3 region is CASSQDRLGRGGDEQYF. CDR3 bases: TGCGCCAGCAGCCAAGATAGATTGGGACGGGGGGGCGACGAGCAGTACTTC.

This chain joins TRBV15 and TRBJ2-4, with a possible D match to TRBD1 (5 bases). The V gene's germline CDR1 is LNHNV and CDR2 YYDKDF (reference sequence). There are 16 residues in the CDR3. The germline V and J ends were trimmed by 5 bases and 3 bases, with 17 bases remaining between them. CDR3 sequence (DNA): TGTGCCACCAGCCCAAGGCCAAGGGGCCTCAAAAACATTCAGTACTTC. As protein: CATSPRPRGLKNIQYF.

This clone was counted a few times. Here the CDR3 reads CASRPEDRNTEAFF. CDR3 in DNA: TGCGCCAGCAGACCAGAGGACAGGAACACTGAAGCTTTCTTT. V and J are TRBV5-1 and TRBJ1-1; the D gene is possibly TRBD1 (6 bases). The V end was cut by 5 bases, the J end by 1 base, with 12 bases between. CDR1 is SGHRS, CDR2 YFSETQ, per germline. This CDR3 has 14 amino acids. Variable domain in full (rest from reference TRBV5-1 and TRBJ1-1): KAGVTQTPRYLIKTRGQQVTLSCSPISGHRSVSWYQQTPGQGLQFLFEYFSETQRNKGNFPGRFSGRQFSNSRSEMNVSTLELGDSALYLCASRPEDRNTEAFFGQGTRLTVV.

The chain recombines TRBV18 with TRBJ1-3; maybe TRBD1 (5 bases). Trimming cost V 8 bases and J 0 bases, with 14 bases left between them. The germline CDR1 and CDR2 sequences are KGHSH and LQKENI. This CDR3 is 15 amino acids long. The CDR3 loop is CASLLQANSGNTIYF. DNA for the CDR3: TGTGCCAGCCTCCTACAGGCGAACTCTGGAAACACCATATATTTT.

This chain connects TRBV3-1 (or the pseudogene TRBV3-2) to TRBJ1-3; D is uncertain. The CDR3 has 15 amino acids. V was shortened by 2 bases and J by 0 bases, with 8 bases between the two germline ends. Germline CDR1 reads LGHDT; CDR2 reads YNNKEL (reference sequence). The CDR3 DNA reads TGTGCCAGCAGCCAATCTACGAGCTCTGGAAACACCATATATTTT. Protein product: CASSQSTSSGNTIYF.

The V gene is TRBV18, the J gene TRBJ1-2; TRBD1 is a possible D gene (5 bases). The CDR3 totals 14 residues. Trimming shortened V by 2 bases and J by 6 bases, and 13 bases separated the two germline ends. Germline loops: CDR1 KGHSH, CDR2 LQKENI. CDR3 residues: CASSPGRDLDGYTF. DNA for the CDR3: TGTGCCAGCTCACCAGGCAGGGACTTGGATGGCTACACCTTC.

This chain uses TRBV30 with TRBJ1-5; D might be TRBD1 (5 bases). CDR1 is GTSNPN, CDR2 SVGIG, per germline (reference sequence). Deletions cut 2 bases from V and 6 bases from J, with 11 bases between. The CDR3 runs to 13 residues. In DNA form, the CDR3 reads TGTGCCTGGAGTTATCAAGGGGCTCAGCCCCAGCATTTT. It encodes CAWSYQGAQPQHF.

CDR3 coding DNA: TGTGCCAGCAGGGAGAAAGGGGGTGGGCCCCGAGCTTTCTTT. Translation: CASREKGGGPRAFF. The chain recombines TRBV5-8 with TRBJ1-1; tentatively, D is TRBD1 (6 bases). V was shortened by 5 bases and J by 10 bases, with 21 bases between the two germline ends. CDR3 size: 14 residues. The germline gives CDR1 SGHTS, CDR2 YDEGEE.

The chain uses TRBV11-2 and TRBJ2-2; D is possibly TRBD2 (5 bases). V lost 0 bases, J lost 6 bases, and 11 bases lay in between. The CDR3 covers 15 residues. Germline CDR1 and CDR2: SGHAT and FQNNGV. The CDR3 DNA reads as TGTGCCAGCAGCTTAGACAGCTTCGGGGCCGGGGAGCTGTTTTTT. Amino acids: CASSLDSFGAGELFF.

Concerning this clone itself: The junction differs from germline at one of its ends, possibly a read error. The CDR3 reads CAINEVAGTEAFF. The DNA of the CDR3 is TGTGCCATCAATGAGGTAGCTGGCACTGAAGCTTTCTTT. J is TRBJ1-1 and V is TRBV10-3; D is uncertain. Germline CDR1 and CDR2: ENHRY and SYGVKD. This CDR3 is 13 amino acids long.